This record concerns one TCR beta chain sequence. Produced via immunoSEQ multiplex PCR; TCRdb's table is partial and in-frame only. The sample consists of 49,000 or so clones, roughly 84% of them appearing once. The record originates from a study of blood T cell repertoires in COVID-19. For the study at large: Both acute and convalescent COVID-19 samples were obtained from the United States, Italy and Spain. T cells, B-cell-depleted T cells, or PBMCs provided the cDNA or gDNA that served as material.

Sequencing was performed on peripheral blood. The clonotype was recovered from a man aged 50 to 60 with active COVID-19.

CDR3 nucleotides: TGTGCCAGCAGCCCAGTACCTCTTGCCGGGGAGCTGTTTTTT. Translating gives CASSPVPLAGELFF. This chain connects TRBV11-2 to TRBJ2-2, with no clear D. Germline loops: CDR1 SGHAT, CDR2 FQNNGV. The CDR3 loop spans 14 amino acids. Trimming shortened V by 5 bases and J by 6 bases, and 13 bases separated the two germline ends.